The 9 T cell receptor beta chains below all came from one sample that was sequenced in a study of vaccination effects on CD4 cells after COVID-19. The table came from immunoSEQ multiplex PCR; TCRdb's copy has only in-frame clones and leaves some out. This table holds about 66,000 clones, over 70% found once. These receptors' antigens are unknown. Culture proceeded for approximately 10 days, and CD4+ T cells were then isolated. The vaccine given was either BNT162b2 or mRNA-1273, in two doses. Specimen: CD4+ T cells from PBMCs cultured without peptide, collected after COVID-19 vaccination. Every receptor here comes from a human donor who received a COVID-19 vaccine.

This clone was detected a few times. The chain couples TRBV7-4 to TRBJ1-3, with unresolved D. Trimming took off 3 bases at V and 1 base at J, with 7 bases between the two ends. The germline V gene has CDR1 SGHVT and CDR2 SQSDAQ. The CDR3 length is 14 residues. CDR3 DNA sequence: TGTGCCAGCAGCTTGGGGAGTTCTGGAAACACCATATATTTT. It yields the protein CASSLGSSGNTIYF.

This clone was counted a few times. This rearrangement joins TRBV4-3 to TRBJ2-1; 7 nucleotides match TRBD2. This CDR3 region has 13 residues. Germline V gives CDR1 LGHNA, CDR2 YSLEER. With V trimmed by 3 bases and J by 7 bases, 3 bases remained unmatched. The CDR3 spells CASSQSSGNEQFF. CDR3 DNA: TGCGCCAGCAGCCAGTCTAGCGGAAATGAGCAGTTCTTC.

The rearrangement uses TRBV3-1 (or the pseudogene TRBV3-2) and TRBJ2-3; D is perhaps TRBD2 (5 bases). V shed 1 base and J shed 2 bases, with 13 bases lying between them. Germline V gene lookup returns CDR1 LGHDT and CDR2 YNNKEL (reference sequence). There are 16 residues in the CDR3. CDR3 sequence reads: CASSQVIASPTDTQYF. CDR3 in DNA: TGTGCCAGCAGCCAAGTGATAGCGAGCCCCACAGATACGCAGTATTTT.

The V and J genes are TRBV14 and TRBJ2-1, with TRBD1 as a possible D gene (6 bases). Germline V CDR1 and CDR2: SGHDN, FVKESK. The CDR3 extends over 19 amino acids. Trimming cost V 0 bases and J 12 bases, with 30 bases left between them. The CDR3 sequence: CASSQDPVVLGAPPAGQFF. The CDR3, as DNA: TGTGCCAGCAGCCAAGATCCGGTGGTTTTGGGGGCCCCGCCGGCTGGGCAGTTCTTC.

The chain links TRBV25-1 to TRBJ1-1, with 9 nucleotides matching TRBD1. V dropped 2 bases and J dropped 5; count of bases not matched to a gene: 6. The CDR3 extends over 15 amino acids. The germline V gene encodes CDR1 MGHDK and CDR2 SYGVNS. The CDR3 DNA is TGTGCCAGCAGTGAACCGGGACAGGGAGGGACTGAAGCTTTCTTT. As protein: CASSEPGQGGTEAFF. Variable domain in full (rest from reference TRBV25-1 and TRBJ1-1): EADIYQTPRYLVIGTGKKITLECSQTMGHDKMYWYQQDPGMELHLIHYSYGVNSTEKGDLSSESTVSRIRTEHFPLTLESARPSHTSQYLCASSEPGQGGTEAFFGQGTRLTVV.

The V and J genes are TRBV18 and TRBJ1-1; maybe TRBD1 (6 bases). The CDR3 extends over 15 amino acids. CDR1 and CDR2 (germline): KGHSH, LQKENI. Trimming stripped 8 bases from V and 2 bases from J, with 18 bases between. In nucleotides, the CDR3 is TGTGCCAGCCCAACGGGGCAGGGGCTTAACACTGAAGCTTTCTTT. This translates into CASPTGQGLNTEAFF.

The chain links TRBV6-5 to TRBJ2-6; D ambiguous. The V end lost 7 bases, the J end lost 4 bases, and 11 bases lay between the germline ends. Germline CDR1 is MNHEY and CDR2 is SVGAGI. There are 14 residues in the CDR3. The CDR3 reads CASKPAFGANVLTF. CDR3 nucleotides: TGTGCCAGCAAACCAGCTTTCGGGGCCAACGTCCTGACTTTC.

The chain uses TRBV7-2 and TRBJ1-2; TRBD1 matches at 7 bases. The germline gives CDR1 SGHTA, CDR2 FQGNSA. This CDR3 has 13 residues. V lost 1 base, J lost 5 bases, and 1 base stayed unmatched. The DNA for the CDR3 is TGTGCCAGCAGCTTAGGACAGGGATATGGCTACACCTTC. Its protein is CASSLGQGYGYTF.

The chain employs TRBV19 and TRBJ2-1; a possible D gene is TRBD2 (6 bases). This CDR3 region has 14 residues. Germline V gene data show CDR1 as LNHDA and CDR2 as SQIVND (reference sequence). Trimming pared 3 bases from V and 8 bases from J, leaving 14 bases between. CDR3 sequence reads: CASSMSRGVDEQFF. DNA for the CDR3: TGTGCCAGTAGTATGTCGCGGGGAGTTGATGAGCAGTTCTTC.